This TCR beta chain originates from a study of shared clonotypes between healthy human individuals. CD8 cells regarded as naive lacked CD45RO, were positively chosen for CCR7, and omitted terminally differentiated effector memory CD45RA+ cells. A word on this clone: Its antigen is unidentified.

General study results and limits: Generally, estimated richness proved larger in naive subsets than it did in memory subsets. It was observed that approximately 5% of naive CD4 clonotypes were shared across a handful of donors.

The study ran the assay at deep level. Splitting of each subset's genomic DNA was done evenly across several immunoSEQ plates. Assay used: immunoSEQ multiplex PCR; TCRdb lists only in-frame clones, some missing. The data hold millions of clones, with just over 90% observed a single time. V was clipped by 10 bases and J by 1 base, with 17 bases between them. The length of the CDR3 is 14 residues. Germline lookup yields CDR1 MNHEY and CDR2 SMNVEV (reference sequence). The TCR originated in a young man in good health. Some clones in this sample may be carry-over from other donors' samples. J is TRBJ2-7 and V is TRBV27; D is undetermined. The material sequenced was naive CD8+ T cells from PBMCs. The CDR3 bases are TGTGCCACCAAACCCGCCATGGGTTCCTACGAGCAGTACTTC. Protein sequence: CATKPAMGSYEQYF.